A single sample gave rise to the 24 T cell receptor beta chains below, sequenced in a study of T cells in Graves' hyperthyroidism and ophthalmopathy. The investigators amplified TCR beta CDR3 regions from RNA transcripts. First-round RT-PCR with HTBI primers amplified the TCR CDR3 region. TCRdb used MiXCR to reprocess the multiplex PCR reads, holding one entry per CDR3 protein. Of approximately 260,000 distinct CDR3 sequences detected, 12% to 15% appear once; the ten largest clones hold roughly 30%. Sequenced input: blood. The receptors come from a woman aged 50 to 65 with Graves' hyperthyroidism that later progressed to Graves' ophthalmopathy.

This rearrangement joins TRBV20-1 to TRBJ2-6; D perhaps matches TRBD2 (6 bases). With 1 base removed from V and 2 bases from J, the gap between germline ends came to 9 bases. CDR3 size: 15 residues. Germline V lookup: CDR1 DFQATT, CDR2 SNEGSKA (reference sequence). The CDR3 here is CSARATGAGANVLTF. The CDR3 nucleotides are TGCAGTGCTAGAGCCACGGGGGCTGGGGCCAACGTCCTGACTTTC.

The rearrangement joins TRBV24-1 to TRBJ2-5, with 8 bases identical to TRBD1. CDR3 length equals 14 residues. Germline V gene data show CDR1 as KGHDR and CDR2 as SFDVKD. V shed 5 bases and J 4 bases; nucleotides not matched to a gene: 5. The CDR3 DNA reads TGTGCCACCAGTGGGACAGGGTGTCGAGAGACCCAGTACTTC. This codes for CATSGTGCRETQYF.

This clonotype was picked up many times. The chain has TRBV6-5 and TRBJ1-1; no clear D. CDR3 size: 15 residues. Trimming took 2 bases from V and 4 from J, leaving 14 bases between them. Germline V gene data show CDR1 as MNHEY and CDR2 as SVGAGI. CDR3 sequence (DNA): TGTGCCAGCAGTTACCAGGCGTCCCCTGGCACTGAAGCTTTCTTT. Amino acids: CASSYQASPGTEAFF.

The rearrangement uses TRBV14 and TRBJ1-6; D uncertain. V gave up 1 base and J gave up 7 bases, with 8 bases separating them. Germline assignment: CDR1 SGHDN and CDR2 FVKESK. This CDR3 comprises 14 residues. CDR3 protein: CASSQGQWNSPLHF. The CDR3 DNA is TGTGCCAGCAGCCAAGGCCAGTGGAATTCACCCCTCCACTTT.

This clonotype was observed many times. The chain has TRBV10-3 and TRBJ2-3, with 8 bases that match TRBD1. The CDR3 totals 17 residues. Germline lookup yields CDR1 ENHRY and CDR2 SYGVKD. V trimming: 4 bases; J trimming: 0 bases; junction bases outside the gene matches: 9. The CDR3 DNA reads as TGTGCCATCAGTGGCCCCCGGGACAGGCGAAGCACAGATACGCAGTATTTT. It encodes CAISGPRDRRSTDTQYF.

This clonotype was counted many times. The gene calls are TRBV27 and TRBJ2-2, with a possible D match to TRBD2 (6 bases). V was trimmed by 8 bases and J by 5 bases, leaving 12 bases between them. Germline V lookup: CDR1 MNHEY, CDR2 SMNVEV (reference sequence). The CDR3 covers 13 residues. The CDR3 loop reads CASGGSGTGELFF. CDR3 DNA: TGTGCCAGCGGAGGGAGCGGTACCGGGGAGCTGTTTTTT.

The table lists this clonotype with a few counts. V usage is TRBV5-1 and J usage is TRBJ1-5, with D possibly matching TRBD1 (6 bases). This CDR3 is 15 amino acids long. Germline loops: CDR1 SGHRS, CDR2 YFSETQ. V was pared by 5 bases and J by 6 bases, with 18 bases between. The CDR3 here is CASSKVGGGGQPQHF. CDR3 in DNA: TGCGCCAGCAGTAAAGTCGGCGGGGGCGGTCAGCCCCAGCATTTT.

This clonotype was counted at least ten times. The chain recombines TRBV5-1 with TRBJ2-1, with a weak D call TRBD1 (6 bases). Trimming removed 0 bases at V and 3 bases at J, with 13 bases between. The CDR3 sequence is 16 residues long. Germline values: CDR1 SGHRS, CDR2 YFSETQ. The CDR3, as DNA: TGCGCCAGCAGCTTGGGGACAGCCCGAAACTACAATGAGCAGTTCTTC. Translating gives CASSLGTARNYNEQFF. Full variable domain (outside the CDR3, taken from reference TRBV5-1 and TRBJ2-1): KAGVTQTPRYLIKTRGQQVTLSCSPISGHRSVSWYQQTPGQGLQFLFEYFSETQRNKGNFPGRFSGRQFSNSRSEMNVSTLELGDSALYLCASSLGTARNYNEQFFGPGTRLTVL.

The rearrangement joins TRBV2 to TRBJ2-7; D is unresolved. The CDR3 extends over 14 amino acids. V lost 2 bases, J lost 6 bases, and 14 bases lay in between. CDR1 and CDR2 (germline): SNHLY, FYNNEI. This CDR3 reads CASSEQSNQSEQYF. In DNA, the CDR3 is TGTGCCAGCAGTGAACAGTCCAATCAAAGCGAGCAGTACTTC.

At least ten counts were recorded for this clonotype. This chain links TRBV28 with TRBJ1-2, with D possibly TRBD1 on 5 matching bases. Germline assignment: CDR1 MDHEN and CDR2 SYDVKM. Trimming removed 4 bases from V and 4 bases from J, with 13 bases in between. This CDR3 comprises 14 residues. The CDR3 spells CASSSRALAYGYTF. Written as DNA, the CDR3 is TGTGCCAGCAGTTCCAGGGCCCTTGCCTATGGCTACACCTTC.

This clonotype was counted at least ten times. The gene calls are TRBV18 and TRBJ2-7, with D perhaps matching TRBD2 (5 bases). The V end was cut by 3 bases, the J end by 7 bases, with 19 bases between. Germline CDR1 and CDR2: KGHSH and LQKENI. The CDR3 runs 15 residues. The CDR3 loop is CASSPLAGKSGEQYF. CDR3 DNA: TGTGCCAGCTCACCCCTGGCGGGTAAATCGGGAGAGCAGTACTTC. Based on the CDR3 plus reference TRBV18 and TRBJ2-7, the full variable domain is NAGVMQNPRHLVRRRGQEARLRCSPMKGHSHVYWYRQLPEEGLKFMVYLQKENIIDESGMPKERFSAEFPKEGPSILRIQQVVRGDSAAYFCASSPLAGKSGEQYFGPGTRLTVT.

There are many counts of this clonotype. The DNA for the CDR3 is TGTGCCAGCAGCTTCGACAGGGTTACCTACAATGAGCAGTTCTTC. Protein product: CASSFDRVTYNEQFF. This sequence joins TRBV6-1 and TRBJ2-1; 7 nucleotides match TRBD1. The V and J ends lost 6 bases and 2 bases, in that order; junction bases with no gene match: 7. Germline V gene lookup returns CDR1 MNHNS and CDR2 SASEGT. CDR3 length: 15 amino acids.

J is TRBJ1-3 and V is TRBV7-3, with D tentatively TRBD1 (6 bases). Trimming pared 1 base from V and 2 bases from J, leaving 9 bases between. Germline V CDR1 and CDR2: SGHTA, FQGTGA. The CDR3 sequence is 15 residues long. The CDR3 DNA reads TGTGCCAGCAGCTTAAGGGCAGGGGCTGGAAACACCATATATTTT. Its protein is CASSLRAGAGNTIYF.

This sequence joins TRBV6-2 or TRBV6-3 and TRBJ1-4; D remains ambiguous. V was clipped by 5 bases and J by 5 bases, with 12 bases between them. Germline V gene data show CDR1 as MNHEY and CDR2 as SVGEGT. The CDR3 has 14 amino acids. The CDR3 sequence is CASSGPGVNEKLFF. The CDR3 nucleotides read TGTGCCAGCAGTGGCCCCGGGGTAAATGAAAAACTGTTTTTT.

This clonotype appeared once. The rearrangement uses TRBV6-9 and TRBJ2-7, with 12 bases matching TRBD2. The CDR3 is 15 residues long. Per germline, CDR1 MNHGY and CDR2 SVAAGI. The junction had 6 bases not matched to a gene; V was cut back by 3 bases and J by 6 bases. The CDR3 is CASSYRTSGIREQYF. The CDR3 DNA follows: TGTGCCAGCAGTTACCGGACTAGCGGGATTCGCGAGCAGTACTTC.

There are a few counts of this clonotype. This CDR3 is CASSLINYEQYF. CDR3 coding DNA: TGTGCCAGCAGCTTAATTAACTACGAGCAGTACTTC. The genes are TRBV7-9 and TRBJ2-7, with no clear D. V was trimmed by 2 bases and J by 3 bases, leaving 5 bases between them. CDR1 and CDR2 (germline): SEHNR, FQNEAQ (reference sequence). This CDR3 is 12 amino acids long.

The J gene is TRBJ1-3, the V gene TRBV6-5, with TRBD1 as a possible D gene (6 bases). CDR1 and CDR2 from the germline V gene are MNHEY and SVGAGI. Deletions cut 5 bases from V and 1 base from J, with 12 bases between. CDR3 size: 15 residues. Here the CDR3 reads CASSNIQGSGNTIYF. Written as DNA, the CDR3 is TGTGCCAGCAGTAACATACAGGGTTCTGGAAACACCATATATTTT.

This clonotype was seen a single time. This rearrangement joins TRBV13 to TRBJ2-1; a weak D match, TRBD2 (6 bases). In germline, CDR1 is PRHDT, CDR2 FYEKMQ (reference sequence). The CDR3 runs to 17 residues. V was clipped by 2 bases and J by 1 base, with 15 bases between them. CDR3 in amino acids: CASSLRVGGVSYNEQFF. Here the CDR3 DNA reads TGTGCCAGCAGCTTACGTGTGGGAGGCGTTTCCTACAATGAGCAGTTCTTC.

To note about this clonotype: Germline and junction disagree at one end, which may indicate a read error. This rearrangement joins TRBV24-1 to TRBJ2-3; perhaps TRBD2 as D (5 bases). Germline V CDR1 and CDR2: KGHDR, SFDVKD. The CDR3 has 15 residues. Here the CDR3 reads CAASDLRAETDTQYF. The CDR3 DNA follows: TGTGCCGCCAGTGATTTGAGAGCGGAGACAGATACGCAGTATTTT.

This clonotype was found many times. This chain uses TRBV6-1 with TRBJ1-5, with D possibly being TRBD1 (5 bases). The CDR3 totals 17 residues. Germline values: CDR1 MNHNS, CDR2 SASEGT. V was pared by 0 bases and J by 3 bases, with 15 bases between. This CDR3 is CASSEALTGLLNQPQHF. DNA for the CDR3: TGTGCCAGCAGTGAAGCACTTACGGGACTTCTCAATCAGCCCCAGCATTTT.

The chain couples TRBV5-1 to TRBJ1-3; D perhaps matches TRBD1 (6 bases). Germline V lookup: CDR1 SGHRS, CDR2 YFSETQ. This CDR3 region has 16 residues. The germline V and J ends were trimmed by 3 bases and 0 bases, with 13 bases remaining between them. Here the CDR3 DNA reads TGCGCCAGCAGCTGGGGGGACACCGCCTCTGGAAACACCATATATTTT. Protein product: CASSWGDTASGNTIYF.

V usage is TRBV28 and J usage is TRBJ2-1; TRBD2 agrees at 14 bases. V lost 6 bases, J lost 8 bases, and 6 bases stayed unmatched. This CDR3 is built from 15 residues. Germline lookup yields CDR1 MDHEN and CDR2 SYDVKM. The CDR3 sequence: CASSHPTSGRDEQFF. The CDR3 region has the DNA TGTGCCAGCAGCCACCCGACTAGCGGGAGGGATGAGCAGTTCTTC.

This clonotype occurred a few times. The chain uses TRBV4-1 and TRBJ2-5; possibly TRBD2 for D (5 bases). CDR3 length: 14 amino acids. Germline lookup yields CDR1 MGHRA and CDR2 YSYEKL. V dropped 1 base and J dropped 11 bases, with 17 bases sitting between them. CDR3 residues: CASSQGFYTSAQYF. CDR3 nucleotide sequence: TGCGCCAGCAGCCAAGGATTTTATACTAGTGCTCAGTACTTC.

This clonotype was counted many times. The chain joins TRBV7-9 to TRBJ2-7, with 10 bases identical to TRBD1. The CDR3 totals 14 residues. After removal of 5 bases from V and 5 bases from J, the junction contained 6 bases not matched to a gene. The germline CDR1 and CDR2 sequences are SEHNR and FQNEAQ (reference sequence). The CDR3: CASSPGQGGNEQYF. For the CDR3, the DNA is TGTGCCAGCAGCCCCGGACAGGGGGGTAACGAGCAGTACTTC.